The 2 T cell receptor beta chains in this list originate from one sample, sequenced in a study of CD8+CD57+ T cells in acquired aplastic anemia. Patients picked for sequencing had shown CD8+CD57+ cell expansion detected by flow cytometry. Using genomic DNA as the template, TCR beta VDJ and CDR3 profiling was carried out. One entry per CDR3 protein, called by TCRdb with MiXCR from the reads. The repertoire holds more than 150,000 distinct CDR3 sequences, with around 50% as singletons. Sequencing was carried out using sorted CD4+, CD8+, or CD8+CD57+ T cells (not recorded which) from PBMCs. The source of these receptors is a human donor with aplastic anemia.

The rearrangement uses TRBV11-2 and TRBJ2-4; 9 nucleotides match TRBD1. V gave up 5 bases and J gave up 8 bases; unmatched junction bases: 7. Germline CDR1 is SGHAT and CDR2 is FQNNGV. This CDR3 spans 14 amino acids. CDR3 residues: CASSSRDRVDIQYF. For the CDR3, the DNA is TGTGCCAGCAGCAGCCGGGACAGGGTGGACATTCAGTACTTC.

This chain uses TRBV20-1 with TRBJ2-5, with D uncertain. CDR1 is DFQATT and CDR2 is SNEGSKA in the germline V gene (reference sequence). The V end was cut by 6 bases, the J end by 3 bases, with 8 bases between. The CDR3 has 11 residues. The CDR3 protein is CSAGGKETQYF. CDR3 nucleotide sequence: TGCAGTGCCGGTGGTAAAGAGACCCAGTACTTC.